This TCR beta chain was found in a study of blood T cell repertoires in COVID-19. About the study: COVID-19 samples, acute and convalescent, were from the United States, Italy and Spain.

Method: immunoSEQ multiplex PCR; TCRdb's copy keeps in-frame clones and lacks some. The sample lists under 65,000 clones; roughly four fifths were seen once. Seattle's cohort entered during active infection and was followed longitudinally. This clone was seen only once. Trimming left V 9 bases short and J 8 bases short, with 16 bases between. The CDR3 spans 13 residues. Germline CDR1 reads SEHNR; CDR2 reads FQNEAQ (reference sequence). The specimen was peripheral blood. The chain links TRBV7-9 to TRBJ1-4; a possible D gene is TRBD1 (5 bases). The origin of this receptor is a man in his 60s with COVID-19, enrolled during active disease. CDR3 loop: CARGGGPGEKLFF. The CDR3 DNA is TGTGCCAGAGGCGGAGGGCCAGGGGAAAAACTGTTTTTT.